Each of the 3 T cell receptor beta chains below was sequenced from the same sample in a study of blood T cell repertoires in COVID-19. Generated by immunoSEQ multiplex PCR, the TCRdb table keeps only in-frame clones and is missing some. The data hold 170,000 or so clones, with 88% observed a single time. Source material: PBMCs or T cells enriched from blood (not recorded which). These receptors were obtained from a woman aged 18-29 years who had recovered from COVID-19.

The rearrangement joins TRBV7-2 to TRBJ1-3; 8 bases agree with TRBD1. The junction had 11 bases not matched to a gene; V was cut back by 3 bases and J by 4 bases. CDR3 length: 17 residues. Per the germline V gene, CDR1 is SGHTA and CDR2 is FQGNSA. This CDR3 reads CASSFRPTGADGNTIYF. DNA for the CDR3: TGTGCCAGCAGCTTTCGCCCGACAGGGGCGGACGGAAACACCATATATTTT.

Details on this clone: The limits of the CDR3 on the DNA are not certain, so only TCRdb's listed CDR3 is given. The chain uses TRBV19 and TRBJ1-5; the table calls TRBD1, which could not be checked here. Both ends counted, the CDR3 spans 14 residues. CDR1 LNHDA and CDR2 SQIVND come from the germline V gene (reference sequence). The chain's CDR3 is CASTSDRVNQPQHF.

The chain couples TRBV27 to TRBJ1-4; 8 bases are shared with TRBD1. Germline CDR1 is MNHEY and CDR2 is SMNVEV (reference sequence). The CDR3 runs 15 residues. Trimming cost V 2 bases and J 6 bases; bases outside gene matches: 5. CDR3 loop: CASSLSQGAYEKLFF. The CDR3 region has the DNA TGTGCCAGCAGTTTAAGCCAGGGGGCCTATGAAAAACTGTTTTTT. Drawing the rest from reference TRBV27 and TRBJ1-4, the complete variable domain is EAQVTQNPRYLITVTGKKLTVTCSQNMNHEYMSWYRQDPGLGLRQIYYSMNVEVTDKGDVPEGYKVSRKEKRNFPLILESPSPNQTSLYFCASSLSQGAYEKLFFGSGTQLSVL.